This TCR beta chain was captured by sequencing in a study of blood T cell repertoires in COVID-19. Overall study: Collection of acute and convalescent COVID-19 samples took place in the United States, Italy and Spain. In each case, the material was cDNA or gDNA derived from T cells, B-cell-depleted T cells, or PBMCs.

Original processing notes: Estimated nucleated cell counts came from reference gene primer amplification. Clones were read by immunoSEQ multiplex PCR, and TCRdb kept only the in-frame ones, dropping some. The V and J calls and clone size are taken from that table; D and trimming were inferred from the DNA. The table has about 7,500 clones, 70% to 75% seen once. The V segment lost 2 bases and the J segment 2 bases; nucleotides outside the gene matches: 1. Germline loops: CDR1 MNHEY, CDR2 SVGEGT. This CDR3 has 14 residues. The receptor comes from a human donor in a cohort sampled during active COVID-19. The genes are TRBV6-2 or TRBV6-3 and TRBJ2-3, with TRBD2 identical over 7 bases. Sequences were obtained from peripheral blood. The CDR3 DNA reads TGTGCCAGCAGTTACGGGAGGGCCACAGATACGCAGTATTTT. This sequence encodes CASSYGRATDTQYF.